This TCR beta chain was captured in a study of long-term antiretroviral therapy in people with HIV. Findings and caveats of the study: Clones with expansion before ART led the repertoire at all time points. ART adherence, viral resistance and therapy changes were not recorded. Older ART regimens may have been in use when blood was drawn between the mid-2000s and the late 2010s.

With survey level as its setting, the immunoSEQ assay was v3.0. Sequencing was performed with immunoSEQ multiplex PCR; in TCRdb, only in-frame clones are kept and a portion is missing. This sample yields about 30,000 clones, of which around 82% are seen a single time; 8% to 9% belongs to the top ten. Before they underwent DNA extraction, samples held about 1-10 million cryopreserved PBMC. Germline values: CDR1 SNHLY, CDR2 FYNNEI. With 4 bases removed from V and 0 bases from J, the gap between germline ends came to 13 bases. The CDR3 runs 15 residues. This clone has more than one count but fewer than ten. Antigen unknown.

The genes are TRBV2 and TRBJ2-7; D tentatively fits TRBD1 or TRBD2 (6 bases each). This clonotype was obtained from a man between 35 and 55 years old with HIV. The input for sequencing was unsorted PBMCs, taken 3 years after starting antiretroviral therapy. The CDR3 DNA sequence: TGTGCCAGCAGTGTGGAGGGGGGCCTCTCCTACGAGCAGTACTTC. Its protein product is CASSVEGGLSYEQYF.